Given below is one T cell receptor beta chain in context. Its antigen is unidentified. The data derive from a study of T cells in Graves' hyperthyroidism and ophthalmopathy. Study-wide points: Most clonotypes that expanded in the thyroid above 0.001 also showed up in blood.

Amplification of TCR beta CDR3 regions was performed using RNA transcripts as template. Initially, a first-round RT-PCR of the TCR CDR3 employed the HTBI primer set. MiXCR, run by TCRdb on the multiplex PCR reads, gives a single entry per CDR3 protein. This table has roughly 710,000 distinct CDR3 sequences, around 40% appearing once. Sequencing used blood. The receptor comes from a woman aged 40 to 50 with Graves' hyperthyroidism.

The CDR3: CATRDCLDTEAFF. The CDR3 region has the DNA TGTGCCACCAGAGACTGTTTAGACACTGAAGCTTTCTTT. The chain is built from TRBV24-1 and TRBJ1-1; D gene ambiguous. V shed 7 bases and J shed 3 bases, with 11 bases lying between them. Germline CDR1 is KGHDR and CDR2 is SFDVKD. This CDR3 spans 13 amino acids.